This paragraph reports one T cell receptor beta chain. CDR1 is SGHDN and CDR2 is FVKESK in the germline V gene. V gave up 1 base and J gave up 7 bases; unmatched junction bases: 6. The length of the CDR3 is 15 residues. Original processing methods: Nucleated cell counts were estimated from reference gene primer amplification. Clones were read by immunoSEQ multiplex PCR, and TCRdb kept only the in-frame ones, dropping some. For V, J and clone size, that table is used; D and trimming come from the DNA. This sample has 200,000 or so clones, with under 90% found just once. These data come from a study of blood T cell repertoires in COVID-19. Study-wide background: Samples of COVID-19 (acute and convalescent) were obtained from the United States, Italy and Spain. The analysed material was cDNA or gDNA that came from T cells, B-cell-depleted T cells, or PBMCs.

This clonotype was sampled from a young man with active or convalescent COVID-19. The rearrangement joins TRBV14 to TRBJ2-7; 11 bases are a match to TRBD2. The sequenced sample consisted of peripheral blood. CDR3 amino acids: CASSQALGLAVEQYF. The DNA of the CDR3 is TGTGCCAGCAGCCAAGCCTTGGGACTAGCGGTTGAGCAGTACTTC.